This T cell receptor (beta chain) originates from a study of chemoradiotherapy in HPV16-positive cancers. Regarding this clone: Its antigen is not identified.

Findings and caveats of the study: Candidate HPV-specific clones and E7-related TCR motifs grew in tumor during treatment.

The V gene lost 0 bases and the J gene lost 7 bases, with 10 bases spanning the gap. Germline loops: CDR1 SGHNT, CDR2 YENEEA. CDR3 length: 14 residues. Measured with immunoSEQ multiplex PCR; TCRdb has only the in-frame clones, and not every one. The sample has approximately 32,000 clones; approximately 90% are singletons. The sample here was blood, taken from a patient who underwent chemoradiotherapy. The rearrangement uses TRBV11-3 and TRBJ1-3; D not resolved. This TCR came from a human donor with HPV-associated anogenital cancer. The CDR3 spells CASSLDGGGNTIYF. In nucleotides, the CDR3 is TGTGCCAGCAGCTTAGATGGCGGTGGGAACACCATATATTTT.